The table lists the clone carrying this T cell receptor beta chain with many counts. The data were obtained in a study of T cells in Graves' hyperthyroidism and ophthalmopathy. The TCR beta CDR3 regions underwent amplification using RNA transcripts as the source. A first-round RT-PCR of the TCR CDR3 used the HTBI primer set. TCRdb called the multiplex PCR reads again in MiXCR, with one record for every CDR3 protein. The table has about 360,000 distinct CDR3 sequences, roughly 13% seen once. The receptor was derived from a woman younger than 30 with Graves' hyperthyroidism. The sample comprised blood.

The CDR3 coding sequence is TGTGCCAGCAGTTTAATCCGGACCGCTGAAGCTTTCTTT. This translates into CASSLIRTAEAFF. The chain couples TRBV27 to TRBJ1-1; D remains unclear. Germline V gene sequence: CDR1 MNHEY, CDR2 SMNVEV (reference sequence). Trimming shortened V by 2 bases and J by 6 bases, and 10 bases separated the two germline ends. This CDR3 contains 13 residues.